Described below is a single T cell receptor (beta chain) sequence and its context. Its antigen is not yet known. No much larger clone exists at a distance of one base, and base qualities are not known. Magnetic bead negative selection was used to isolate untouched CD4+ T cells from Ficoll-separated PBMC, with an average purity of approximately 98%. Untouched CD4+ T cells were isolated from Ficoll-separated PBMC with magnetic beads, reaching about 98% purity with negligible CD8+ contamination. Peripheral blood mononuclear cells were supplied by the buffy coats of a few healthy blood donors, who served as the study donors. All three donors were CMV seronegative. The DNeasy Blood & Tissue Kit was used for extraction of genomic DNA. For each subject, genomic DNA from sorted CD137+CD4+ cells and from pre-culture CD4+ baseline samples underwent TCRB sequencing. The junction shows trimming of 4 bases on V and 6 bases on J, and the gene matches do not reach 13 bases of it. The CDR3 numbers 16 residues from cysteine through phenylalanine. Only CDR3 DNA remains: 48 bases, in frame from the first base. Per the germline V gene, MGHRA is the CDR1 and YSYEKL is the CDR2.

The sample comes from a study of T cell repertoires and HLA-DP antigens (dated by TCRdb to the late 2010s). Some background on the complete study: An in vitro model of CD4+ T cell alloreactivity against allogeneic HLA-DP presented by transduced HeLa cells was used in the study. The two alloantigens modelled structurally similar versus dissimilar alloantigens, differing from self at one and more than nine peptide-binding groove amino acids, respectively. The three donors, two male and one female, ranged from the 18-to-29 to the 60-to-69 age band. The average DNA input was approximately 0.2 ug for sorted CD137+CD4+ samples versus roughly 1,100 ng for pre-culture CD4+ samples. Paper-wide results and their limitations: Sorted CD137+ cells showed similar clonality against both alloantigens, at approximately 0.39, which was much higher than the roughly 0.04 seen in pre-culture samples. Average cumulative frequency of clones undetected before culture was about 36% against one allele and 50.6% against the other. Separate analysis of naive and memory CD4+ repertoires was not performed. The study was limited by having just a few donors, by relying on a non-physiological HeLa antigen-presenting system, and by using total CD4+ cells as responders.

The immunoSEQ multiplex PCR, with forward primers for 54 TRBV segments and reverse primers for 13 TRBJ segments, was used to amplify TCRB CDR3 regions. For pre-culture CD4+ samples, sequencing was done at deep resolution with a target of some 200,000 T cell genomes. Sequencing of the amplicons was done on an Illumina HiSeq System, giving 87 bp reads that spanned the CDR3. The published analysis was carried out like this. PCR and sequencing errors in the reads were corrected, and alignment to IMGT reference sequences was used to define CDR3 regions. Synthetic template pools were used to estimate counts of templates and unique rearrangements. Clonality was computed by subtracting Pielou's evenness from 1. The Daley-Smith estimator was used to estimate richness. Morisita's index was used to measure repertoire overlap. Clones present in cultured samples but not detected in the pre-culture repertoire of the same donor were defined as low-abundance clones. TCRdb re-hosts the immuneACCESS table, in-frame sequences only. Its copies lack some clones; in the studies checked, an unresolved V gene accounts for under half of them, and the cause for the rest is not known. V, J and clone size are those of that table, while D and trimming were read from the DNA. This sample is represented by some 89,000 clones; more than 75% of them were singletons. 1.7% of the sample is taken by the ten largest.

The clonotype was recovered from a man between 45 and 60 years old in good health and CMV-seronegative. The V and J genes are TRBV4-1 and TRBJ2-7; 9 nucleotides in the junction match TRBD1. Sequencing was carried out using CD4+ T cells from PBMCs. For the CDR3, the sequence is CASSPSPGTGHSEQYF. The DNA sequence reads TGCGCCAGCAGCCCCTCTCCCGGGACAGGGCACAGCGAGCAGTACTTC.